What follows is one TCR beta chain and its context. The clone's antigen remains unknown. Per-nucleotide qualities are absent, and no much larger clonotype sits a single base away. This entry is derived from a study of shared T cell receptors in the human thymus (dated by TCRdb to 2020 to 2023). Context from the whole study: The study examined how self-reactive, shared T-cell receptor alpha chains are generated in the human thymus.

The library was made by the immunoSEQ multiplex PCR assay. TCRdb retrieved this table from immuneACCESS and kept in-frame rearrangements only. Not all clones are present; in checked studies, unresolved V genes account for under half, and no reason is known for the remainder. The sample has approximately 730,000 clones on record, around 85% of them singletons. Under 0.012% of the sample is taken by the ten largest. This sample also appeared in a second study, on human thymus T cells. Reported in the second study: The donors were immunologically healthy infants in Finland who had open corrective cardiac surgery for congenital heart defects. Thymus tissue was obtained as surgical resects removed during corrective cardiac surgery. V and J gene segment usage appeared biased in both thymic and peripheral blood repertoires. The related research reported highly overlapping thymic TCR repertoires among unrelated individuals. The study described the TCR alpha and beta repertoires in about eight infant thymus samples and a few matching peripheral blood samples. The infant donors were 7 to 244 days old, and the cohort included several males and two females. After being mechanically released from the tissue, thymocytes were kept at -70 degrees C in pellets of 10-30 million cells. A QIAsymphony instrument was used to extract genomic DNA from the frozen cell pellets. The immunoSEQ multiplex PCR assay was used to amplify the TCRB and TCRAD loci from a standardized quantity of quality-controlled genomic DNA. Amplicons spanned the V(D)J region at a length sufficient to cover the CDR3 and identify V and J genes. The commercial immunoSEQ service was used to sequence amplicons on an Illumina platform. Primer bias and sequencing errors were corrected using previously described methods, and TCRAD and TCRB definitions followed the IMGT database. Repertoires were analysed with immunoSEQ Analyzer 3.0 and VDJTools, covering basic statistics, V/J segment usage, diversity estimates, rarefaction and pairwise overlap. Diversity was estimated using the Chao1, ChaoE, Efron-Thisted, Shannon and inverse Simpson indices, and was also estimated on datasets down-sampled to the size of the smallest sample. Repertoire overlap used strict matching of CDR3 nucleotide sequence, V gene and J gene, with Jaccard-based multidimensional scaling clustering. Thymus samples yielded on average approximately 800,000 unique TCRB clonotypes, compared with around 79,000 from blood samples.

The TCR sequence derives from a girl under three years old with a congenital heart defect. Donor details come from another sample of the same person, matched by shared clones. Sequenced: thymocytes.

The DNA sequence is TGTGCCAGCAGTTTAATCGGCAGGGGGATCCCGCAGCCCCAGCATTTT. It encodes CASSLIGRGIPQPQHF. The chain is assembled from TRBV27 and TRBJ1-5; 7 central nucleotides agree with TRBD1. From cysteine to phenylalanine, the CDR3 is 16 amino acids long. Kept here is only the CDR3 DNA, which spans 48 bases and is read in frame from base 1. For CDR1 and CDR2, the germline V gene (reference sequence) lists MNHEY and SMNVEV. Germline trimming: 2 bases from V, 7 bases from J; junction bases outside gene matches: 11.